This T cell receptor beta chain was found in a study of monozygotic twins with inflammatory bowel disease. Reprocessing the 5' RACE reads, TCRdb reports a single entry for every CDR3 protein and omits DNA. The sample has about 440,000 distinct CDR3 sequences. The CDR3 length is 11 residues. Germline-derived CDR1 and CDR2 are LNHDA and SQIVND (reference sequence). About this clonotype: Its antigen remains unknown.

Points from the study as a whole: Resolution of different T cell subtypes was not achieved. Among IBD patients, TCRbeta diversity (inverse Simpson) was lower than in healthy co-twins. Repertoire similarity did not differ between concordant and discordant twins, possibly owing to limited power.

Blood was drawn once per donor, and each sample measured about 2.3 ml. This chain links TRBV19 with TRBJ1-2. The receptor was isolated from a human donor with ulcerative colitis or Crohn's disease, or a healthy co-twin of an affected twin (not recorded which). Sequencing used blood. The CDR3 region is CASSVTYGYTF.